Listed here are 9 T cell receptor beta chains from one sample, sequenced in a study of cytomegalovirus exposure and HLA in healthy donors. The table came from immunoSEQ multiplex PCR; TCRdb's copy has only in-frame clones and leaves some out. In the table there are 150,000 to 200,000 clones, around 85% of which are singletons. Sequencing was done on a sample of PBMCs. These receptors were taken from a man aged 18 to 35 in good health and CMV-seropositive.

This rearrangement joins TRBV28 to TRBJ1-3, with a possible D match to TRBD1 (6 bases). CDR3 length: 15 amino acids. CDR1 is MDHEN and CDR2 is SYDVKM in the germline V gene. Trimming took 6 bases from V and 8 from J, leaving 20 bases between them. The CDR3 region is CASSPLQGHGDTIYF. The CDR3 coding sequence is TGTGCCAGCAGCCCCCTTCAGGGGCACGGAGACACCATATATTTT.

The chain is built from TRBV5-4 and TRBJ1-5; D is ambiguous. Per the germline V gene, CDR1 is SGHNT and CDR2 is YYREEE (reference sequence). This CDR3 contains 15 residues. V was cut by 0 bases and J by 4 bases, with 11 bases left in between. CDR3 protein: CASSLAPGPNQPQHF. In DNA form, the CDR3 reads TGTGCCAGCAGCTTGGCCCCGGGTCCTAATCAGCCCCAGCATTTT. The full variable domain, rest sourced from reference TRBV5-4 and TRBJ1-5, is ETGVTQSPTHLIKTRGQQVTLRCSSQSGHNTVSWYQQALGQGPQFIFQYYREEENGRGNFPPRFSGLQFPNYSSELNVNALELDDSALYLCASSLAPGPNQPQHFGDGTRLSIL.

This sequence joins TRBV6-5 and TRBJ1-5; tentative D call: TRBD1 (5 bases). This CDR3 has 13 residues. Trimming cost V 6 bases and J 7 bases, with 13 bases left between them. The germline CDR1 and CDR2 sequences are MNHEY and SVGAGI. CDR3 in amino acids: CASRSGFRQPQHF. Written as DNA, the CDR3 is TGTGCCAGCAGGTCAGGGTTCAGGCAGCCCCAGCATTTT.

This chain links TRBV19 with TRBJ2-5, with 7 bases aligning to TRBD1. The J segment lost 6 bases and the V segment lost 10 bases, leaving 5 bases of the junction unmatched. Germline loops: CDR1 LNHDA, CDR2 SQIVND (reference sequence). The CDR3 loop spans 11 amino acids. The CDR3 loop reads CATHRGQTQYF. The CDR3 bases are TGTGCCACCCACAGGGGTCAGACCCAGTACTTC.

The chain is built from TRBV7-2 and TRBJ2-3; perhaps TRBD2 as D (5 bases). V was cut by 5 bases and J by 2 bases, with 11 bases left in between. The CDR3 has 14 residues. CDR1 SGHTA and CDR2 FQGNSA come from the germline V gene. The CDR3 loop is CASSPRGSTDTQYF. Here the CDR3 DNA reads TGTGCCAGCAGCCCTCGAGGGTCCACAGATACGCAGTATTTT. The full variable domain, with the rest looked up from reference TRBV7-2 and TRBJ2-3, is GAGVSQSPSNKVTEKGKDVELRCDPISGHTALYWYRQSLGQGLEFLIYFQGNSAPDKSGLPSDRFSAERTGGSVSTLTIQRTQQEDSAVYLCASSPRGSTDTQYFGPGTRLTVL.

This chain connects TRBV28 to TRBJ1-5; TRBD1 is a possible D gene (5 bases). This CDR3 is built from 15 residues. Per the germline V gene, CDR1 is MDHEN and CDR2 is SYDVKM. V shed 6 bases and J shed 7 bases, with 19 bases lying between them. CDR3 in amino acids: CASSLGGAGAQPQHF. As DNA, the CDR3 is TGTGCCAGCAGCCTCGGAGGGGCTGGAGCGCAGCCCCAGCATTTT.

This clone has only one observation. The rearrangement joins TRBV10-1 to TRBJ1-3; D unclear. Germline V CDR1 and CDR2: WNHNN, SYGVQD (reference sequence). The CDR3 has 15 amino acids. V was trimmed by 2 bases and J by 0 bases, leaving 8 bases between them. The CDR3 region is CASSEPRSSGNTIYF. CDR3 sequence (DNA): TGCGCCAGCAGTGAGCCCCGGAGCTCTGGAAACACCATATATTTT.

CDR3 sequence: CASTTGLNTEAFF. CDR3 in DNA: TGTGCCAGCACCACAGGGCTGAACACTGAAGCTTTCTTT. The genes are TRBV2 and TRBJ1-1, with D tentatively TRBD1 (6 bases). Trimming took 7 bases from V and 0 from J, leaving 9 bases between them. Germline V gene data show CDR1 as SNHLY and CDR2 as FYNNEI. The CDR3 runs 13 residues.

This sequence joins TRBV2 and TRBJ2-3; TRBD1 matches at 8 bases. The trim removed 3 bases at V and 6 bases at J, leaving 2 bases unmatched. The CDR3 has 13 residues. The germline V gene encodes CDR1 SNHLY and CDR2 FYNNEI. CDR3 residues: CASSDGQGDTQYF. In DNA form, the CDR3 reads TGTGCCAGCAGTGATGGACAGGGTGATACGCAGTATTTT.